This entry concerns a single T cell receptor beta chain. Its antigen remains unidentified. The table came from immunoSEQ multiplex PCR; TCRdb's copy has only in-frame clones and leaves some out. The sample records 60,000 to 100,000 clones, 75% to 90% being singletons. Germline CDR1 is LNHDA and CDR2 is SQIVND (reference sequence). The length of the CDR3 is 14 residues. V shed 6 bases and J shed 7 bases, with 18 bases lying between them. These data originate in a study of a mutant IDH1 vaccine in newly diagnosed glioma. Study context: Treated patients, roughly 62% male and 37.5% female, averaged approximately 40 years of age. Patients were pretreated with radiotherapy, temozolomide, or both, mostly both.

Study conclusions and caveats: Changes to the top peripheral T cell clonotypes appeared unrelated to pseudoprogression.

Specified time point: week 23, last vaccination. Vaccine doses each comprised 300 ug of mutant IDH1 20-mer peptide, with topical imiquimod. The donors had new WHO grade 3 or 4 astrocytomas; these were IDH1-mutant and ATRX-lost. The sample was PBMCs, taken from a glioma patient whose treatment included an IDH1 peptide vaccine. This clonotype was sampled from a woman between 50 and 59 years old with glioma. The chain couples TRBV19 to TRBJ1-1, with D maybe TRBD1 (6 bases). The CDR3 reads CASRASGAWVEAFF. CDR3 sequence (DNA): TGTGCCAGTAGGGCATCAGGGGCTTGGGTTGAAGCTTTCTTT.